This T cell receptor (beta chain) was sequenced in a study of neoadjuvant anti-PD-1 for oral cavity cancer. Across the whole study: Patients without progression received a fourth nivolumab dose around day 43, then surgical resection on days 50-56.

The time point: after neoadjuvant nivolumab, at surgical resection. PBMCs were not maintained or expanded in culture before analysis. Profiled with immunoSEQ multiplex PCR; TCRdb holds only in-frame clones, not every one. Here the sample spans about 68,000 clones, roughly 85% being singletons. V lost 4 bases and J 0 bases, leaving 4 bases between the germline ends. Per the germline V gene, CDR1 is MNHEY and CDR2 is SMNVEV (reference sequence). CDR3 size: 12 residues. This rearrangement joins TRBV27 to TRBJ2-7; D is uncertain. The material was PBMCs, obtained after nivolumab (anti-PD-1) treatment. This TCR derives from a person between 40 and 85 years old with oral cavity squamous cell carcinoma. The CDR3 sequence is CASSSSSYEQYF. In nucleotides, the CDR3 is TGTGCCAGCAGTTCCAGCTCCTACGAGCAGTACTTC.